These 19 T cell receptor beta chains were all obtained from the same sample, sequenced in a study of T cells in women clearing cervical HPV infection. Sequencing used immunoSEQ multiplex PCR; TCRdb keeps in-frame clones, though not all of them. The sample has about 39,000 clones; the top ten hold 5.8%. The sequencing sample was made of blood buffy coat. The receptors derive from a woman aged 18-69 years with a cervical HPV16 infection that either progressed to CIN3+ or cleared (not recorded which).

CDR3 DNA, as far as it was read: TGCAGCGCCGAGGGGGGGGCTGACACTGAA. This encodes CSAEGGADTE. The CDR3 in its entirety is CSAEGGADTEAFF. The V gene is TRBV29-1, the J gene TRBJ1-1; D perhaps matches TRBD1 (6 bases). The read is 3 residues too short to cover the CDR3 end, so that end is filled in from the germline J gene. Germline CDR1 and CDR2: SQVTM and ANQGSEA. V was cut by 7 bases and J by 3 bases, with 15 bases left in between. The CDR3 length is 13 residues.

With regard to this clone: Sequencing ends 3 residues short of the CDR3 end; the germline J gene provides the rest. J is TRBJ2-3 and V is TRBV20-1; D may be TRBD1 (5 bases). Trimming removed 1 base from V and 6 bases from J, with 17 bases in between. The CDR3 consists of 15 residues. Germline values: CDR1 DFQATT, CDR2 SNEGSKA (reference sequence). The sequenced part of the CDR3 DNA is TGCAGTGCTAGAGGGACAAACCTCGGGTCGGATACG. It encodes CSARGTNLGSDT. The whole CDR3 protein reads CSARGTNLGSDTQYF.

Concerning this clone: The CDR3 goes on 3 residues after the read ends, and that part is filled in from the germline J gene. The chain combines TRBV5-6 with TRBJ2-7; 9 positions agree with TRBD1. J was trimmed by 2 bases and V by 2 bases; bases with no gene match: 5. CDR3 size: 15 residues. Germline loops: CDR1 SGHDT, CDR2 YYEEEE. CDR3 bases read: TGTGCCAGCAGCTTCCGGGACAGGGTAACCTACGAG. It yields the protein CASSFRDRVTYE. The whole CDR3 protein is CASSFRDRVTYEQYF.

In regard to this clone: The junction shows a germline mismatch at one end, possibly a read error. The read falls 3 residues short of the CDR3 end, and the missing part is taken from the germline J gene. The chain combines TRBV12-3 or TRBV12-4 with TRBJ2-7; TRBD2 matches at 8 bases. This CDR3 has 14 residues. CDR3 residues: CASRLAGPSYEQYF. CDR3 DNA, as far as it was read: TGTGCCAGCAGATTAGCGGGGCCCTCCTACGAG.

Note on this clone: The CDR3 is cut off 3 residues early in the read; its end comes from the germline J gene. The genes are TRBV29-1 and TRBJ1-1; D is unclear. The germline V gene has CDR1 SQVTM and CDR2 ANQGSEA. V was clipped by 4 bases and J by 5 bases, with 14 bases between them. This CDR3 has 13 residues. CDR3 DNA (partial): TGCAGCGTTGGCCTCAGCGGTGGGACTGAA. It is translated as CSVGLSGGTE. The full CDR3 sequence reads CSVGLSGGTEAFF.

Details on this clone: The junction shows a germline mismatch at one end, possibly a read error. Read coverage stops 3 residues before the CDR3 terminus; the germline J gene supplies the remainder. This sequence joins TRBV4-2 and TRBJ2-1; D gene unclear. The CDR3 runs 13 residues. Looked up from germline, CDR1 is LGHNA and CDR2 is YNFKEQ. The CDR3 protein is CASRKGGYNEQFF. The DNA read from the CDR3 is TGCGCCAGCAGAAAAGGCGGATACAATGAG.

Points on this clone: The CDR3 extends 3 residues past the end of the read, so its final part is completed from the germline J gene. The chain recombines TRBV6-1 with TRBJ2-5; D not resolved. There are 14 residues in the CDR3. Germline V gene lookup returns CDR1 MNHNS and CDR2 SASEGT. The V end was cut by 2 bases, the J end by 4 bases, with 11 bases between. The CDR3 loop reads CASSEIEHSETQYF. The covered CDR3 bases are TGTGCCAGCAGTGAAATTGAGCACTCAGAGACC.

In the case of this clone: The CDR3 end lies 3 residues beyond the end of the read and is filled in from the germline J gene. V usage is TRBV7-9 and J usage is TRBJ2-3, with TRBD1 matching 7 bases. The germline V gene encodes CDR1 SEHNR and CDR2 FQNEAQ (reference sequence). This CDR3 region has 14 residues. CDR3 sequence reads: CASSVGQAGQPQYF. Incomplete CDR3 DNA: TGTGCCAGCAGCGTAGGACAGGCTGGTCAGCCG.

In regard to this clone: Read sequence stops 3 residues before the CDR3 end, and the germline J gene provides the missing end. This chain connects TRBV5-1 to TRBJ2-3, with 12 bases fitting TRBD2. The CDR3 runs 16 residues. Trimming removed 4 bases from V and 0 bases from J; junction bases left unmatched: 3. Per the germline V gene, CDR1 is SGHRS and CDR2 is YFSETQ. The CDR3 bases that were read are TGCGCCAGCAGCCCCGGACTAGCGGGAAGCACAGATACG. It encodes CASSPGLAGSTDT. The whole CDR3 protein reads CASSPGLAGSTDTQYF.

On this clone: The read gets to within 3 residues of the CDR3 end, and the germline J gene fills in the rest. V gene TRBV5-4 combines with J gene TRBJ2-2, with 7 bases matching TRBD1. The CDR3 has 15 residues. Germline V gene data show CDR1 as SGHNT and CDR2 as YYREEE (reference sequence). The CDR3 DNA, read in part, is TGTGCCAGCAGCTTGGACAGGGGTTCGTACTCACCG. It translates to CASSLDRGSYSP. The full CDR3 sequence reads CASSLDRGSYSPLFF.

About this clone itself: The read terminates 3 residues before the CDR3 end, so the remaining end is supplied by the germline J gene. The chain couples TRBV5-4 to TRBJ2-1, with TRBD2 identical over 12 bases. J gave up 4 bases and V 3 bases, and 2 bases lay outside the gene matches. CDR3 length equals 15 residues. From germline, CDR1 is SGHNT and CDR2 YYREEE (reference sequence). CDR3: CASSSGTSGYNEQFF. Incomplete CDR3 DNA: TGTGCCAGCAGCTCAGGGACTAGCGGGTACAATGAG.

The CDR3 bases that were read are TGTGCCAGCAGTTACTCGACGCAGGGGGTCTACGAC. This sequence encodes CASSYSTQGVYD. In full, the CDR3 is CASSYSTQGVYDYTF. This chain connects TRBV6-2 or TRBV6-3 to TRBJ1-2; 7 positions match TRBD1. The read finishes 3 residues shy of the CDR3 end, and the germline J gene is used to complete it. Germline loops: CDR1 MNHEY, CDR2 SVGEGT. The CDR3 is 15 amino acids.

In the case of this clone: Read coverage stops 3 residues before the CDR3 terminus; the germline J gene supplies the remainder. This chain links TRBV19 with TRBJ2-1; 8 bases align to TRBD2. The J segment lost 7 bases and the V segment lost 3 bases, leaving 11 bases of the junction unmatched. The V gene's germline CDR1 is LNHDA and CDR2 SQIVND (reference sequence). The CDR3 has 16 amino acids. The CDR3 is CASSIKDGRGVNEQFF. The DNA read from the CDR3 is TGTGCCAGTAGTATTAAGGACGGGAGGGGAGTAAATGAG.

Of note for this clone: The read ends 3 residues shy of where the CDR3 ends; the end is completed using the germline J gene. Other DNA sequences in this specimen translate into the identical CDR3. J is TRBJ1-2 and V is TRBV6-1, with a weak D call TRBD1 (5 bases). Germline CDR1 is MNHNS and CDR2 is SASEGT. There are 16 residues in the CDR3. CDR3 residues: CASSERGGGTYNDYTF. The part of the CDR3 DNA that was read is TGTGCCAGCAGTGAACGGGGCGGGGGGACCTACAATGAC.

Worth noting for this clone: From the germline J gene comes the end of the CDR3, since the read stops 3 residues before it. The rearrangement joins TRBV19 to TRBJ2-2; 9 bases line up with TRBD1. Germline CDR1 reads LNHDA; CDR2 reads SQIVND (reference sequence). This CDR3 spans 14 amino acids. Partial CDR3 DNA: TGTGCCAGTACCCCGGGACAGGGTAGTTCACCG. Translated: CASTPGQGSSP. The entire CDR3 sequence reads CASTPGQGSSPLFF.

Remarks on this clone: The sequenced fragment ends 3 residues before the CDR3 boundary, so the rest is inferred from the germline J gene. The chain combines TRBV30 with TRBJ2-2; no reliable D call. CDR3 length: 14 amino acids. Germline lookup yields CDR1 GTSNPN and CDR2 SVGIG (reference sequence). This CDR3 is CAWSPYATNEKLFF. Incomplete CDR3 DNA: TGTGCCTGGAGTCCCTATGCAACTAATGAAAAG.

Comments on this clone: From the germline J gene comes the end of the CDR3, since the read stops 3 residues before it. The rearrangement links TRBV20-1 to TRBJ2-1; D remains ambiguous. This CDR3 region has 12 residues. Germline loops: CDR1 DFQATT, CDR2 SNEGSKA (reference sequence). The V end lost 7 bases, the J end lost 1 base, and 8 bases lay between the germline ends. CDR3 residues: CSVGGSYNEQFF. The covered CDR3 bases are TGCAGTGTAGGCGGATCCTACAATGAG.

Regarding this clone: The read finishes 3 residues shy of the CDR3 end, and the germline J gene is used to complete it. The chain uses TRBV19 and TRBJ1-2, with a tentative D call TRBD1 (6 bases). The CDR3 spans 15 residues. Germline V gene lookup returns CDR1 LNHDA and CDR2 SQIVND (reference sequence). The CDR3 protein is CASSNGAAGDDGYTF. CDR3 bases read: TGTGCCAGTAGTAATGGGGCGGCAGGGGACGACGGC. Drawing the rest from reference TRBV19 and TRBJ1-2, the complete variable domain is DGGITQSPKYLFRKEGQNVTLSCEQNLNHDAMYWYRQDPGQGLRLIYYSQIVNDFQKGDIAEGYSVSREKKESFPLTVTSAQKNPTAFYLCASSNGAAGDDGYTFGSGTRLTVV.

Comment on this clone: The read falls 3 residues short of the CDR3 end, and the missing part is taken from the germline J gene. This chain uses TRBV19 with TRBJ2-3; D is uncertain. Germline loops: CDR1 LNHDA, CDR2 SQIVND (reference sequence). The CDR3 runs 16 residues. CDR3 region: CASSITGFDSNQPQYF. The CDR3 DNA, read in part, is TGTGCCAGTAGTATAACCGGGTTCGATAGCAATCAGCCG.